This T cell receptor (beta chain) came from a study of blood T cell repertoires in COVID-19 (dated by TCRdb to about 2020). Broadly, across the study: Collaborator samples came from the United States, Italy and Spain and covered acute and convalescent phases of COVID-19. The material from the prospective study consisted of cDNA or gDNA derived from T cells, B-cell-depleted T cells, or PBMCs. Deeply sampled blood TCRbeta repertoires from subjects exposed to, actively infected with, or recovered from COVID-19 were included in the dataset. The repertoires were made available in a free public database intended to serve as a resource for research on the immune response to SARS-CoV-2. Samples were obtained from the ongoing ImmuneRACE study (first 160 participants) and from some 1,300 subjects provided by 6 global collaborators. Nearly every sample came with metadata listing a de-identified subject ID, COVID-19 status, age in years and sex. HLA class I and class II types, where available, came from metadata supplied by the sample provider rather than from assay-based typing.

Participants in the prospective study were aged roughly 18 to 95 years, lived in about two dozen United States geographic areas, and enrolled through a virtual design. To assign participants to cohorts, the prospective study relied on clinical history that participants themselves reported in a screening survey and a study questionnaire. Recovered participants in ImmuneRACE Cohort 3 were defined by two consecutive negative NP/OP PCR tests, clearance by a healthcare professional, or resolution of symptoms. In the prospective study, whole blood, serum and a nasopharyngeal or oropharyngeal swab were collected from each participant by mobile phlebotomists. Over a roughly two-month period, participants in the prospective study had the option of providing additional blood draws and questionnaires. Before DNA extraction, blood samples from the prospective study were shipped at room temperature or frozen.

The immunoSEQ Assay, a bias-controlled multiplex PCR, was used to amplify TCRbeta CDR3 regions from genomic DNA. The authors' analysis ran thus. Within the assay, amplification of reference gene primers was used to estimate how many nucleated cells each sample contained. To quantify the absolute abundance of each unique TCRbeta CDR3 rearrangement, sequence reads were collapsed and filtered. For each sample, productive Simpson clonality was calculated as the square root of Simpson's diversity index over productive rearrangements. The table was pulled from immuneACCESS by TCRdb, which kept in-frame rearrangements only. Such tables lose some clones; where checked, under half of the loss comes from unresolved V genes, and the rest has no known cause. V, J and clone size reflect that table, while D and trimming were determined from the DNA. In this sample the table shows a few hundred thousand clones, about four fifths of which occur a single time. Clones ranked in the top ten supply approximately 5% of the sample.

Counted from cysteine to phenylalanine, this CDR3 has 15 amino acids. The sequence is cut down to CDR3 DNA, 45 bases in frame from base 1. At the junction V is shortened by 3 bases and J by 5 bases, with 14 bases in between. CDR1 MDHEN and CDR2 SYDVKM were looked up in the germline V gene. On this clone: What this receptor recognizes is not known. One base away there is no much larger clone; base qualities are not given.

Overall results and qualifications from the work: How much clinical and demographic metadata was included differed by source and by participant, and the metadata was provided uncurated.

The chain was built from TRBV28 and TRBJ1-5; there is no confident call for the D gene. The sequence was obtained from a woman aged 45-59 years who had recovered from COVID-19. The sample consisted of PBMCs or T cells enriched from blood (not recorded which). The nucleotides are TGTGCCAGCAGTTTGAAGGGAGATAAGCATCAGCCCCAGCATTTT. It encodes CASSLKGDKHQPQHF.